This T cell receptor beta chain comes out of a study of regulatory T cells in long-lasting Graves disease. This clonotype came up many times. TCR beta libraries were built with iRepertoire HTBI primers and Arm-PCR of CDR3 regions. TCRdb reanalysed the multiplex PCR reads using MiXCR and keeps one entry per CDR3 protein. Seen here are around 430,000 distinct CDR3 sequences, 20% to 25% observed once, and the top ten hold about 12%. As to time point: persistent/refractory GD, antithyroid drugs over 5 years with positive TRAb. Generation of the TCR library employed RNA extracted from PBMCs. Trimming pared 3 bases from V and 0 bases from J, leaving 11 bases between. This CDR3 comprises 15 residues. CDR1 is SGHVS, CDR2 FQNEAQ, per germline.

The sample was peripheral blood mononuclear cells (PBMCs), taken when the disease was refractory, from a patient treated with antithyroid drugs. This receptor was taken from a female donor with Graves disease. This sequence joins TRBV7-8 and TRBJ1-1; the D is unclear. The CDR3 sequence is CASSFSLQLNTEAFF. The CDR3 DNA reads TGTGCCAGCAGCTTTAGCCTACAGCTGAACACTGAAGCTTTCTTT.